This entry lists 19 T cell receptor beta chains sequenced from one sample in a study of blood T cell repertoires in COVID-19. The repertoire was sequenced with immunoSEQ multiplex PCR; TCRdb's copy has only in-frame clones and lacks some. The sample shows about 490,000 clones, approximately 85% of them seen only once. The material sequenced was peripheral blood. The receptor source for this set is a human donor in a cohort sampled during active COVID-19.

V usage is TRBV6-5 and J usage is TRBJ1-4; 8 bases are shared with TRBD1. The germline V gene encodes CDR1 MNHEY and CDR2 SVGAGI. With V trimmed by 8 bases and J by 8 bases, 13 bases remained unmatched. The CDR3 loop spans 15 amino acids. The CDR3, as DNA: TGTGCCAGCGTCCGACAGGGGAGAGAAAGCGAAAAACTGTTTTTT. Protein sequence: CASVRQGRESEKLFF.

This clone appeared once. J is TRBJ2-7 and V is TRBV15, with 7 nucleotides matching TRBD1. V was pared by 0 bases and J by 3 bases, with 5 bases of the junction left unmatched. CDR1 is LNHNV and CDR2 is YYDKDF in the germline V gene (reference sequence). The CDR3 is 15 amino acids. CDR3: CATSRDPYRGYEQYF. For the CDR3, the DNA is TGTGCCACCAGCAGAGATCCCTACAGGGGCTACGAGCAGTACTTC. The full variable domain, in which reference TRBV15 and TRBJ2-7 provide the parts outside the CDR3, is DAMVIQNPRYQVTQFGKPVTLSCSQTLNHNVMYWYQQKSSQAPKLLFHYYDKDFNNEADTPDNFQSRRPNTSFCFLDIRSPGLGDTAMYLCATSRDPYRGYEQYFGPGTRLTVT.

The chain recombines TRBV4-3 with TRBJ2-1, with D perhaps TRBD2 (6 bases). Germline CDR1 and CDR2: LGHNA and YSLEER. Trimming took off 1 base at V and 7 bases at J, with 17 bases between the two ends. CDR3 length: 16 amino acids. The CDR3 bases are TGCGCCAGCAGCCAAGCGATGTTCGGGAGTAGGAATGAGCAGTTCTTC. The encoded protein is CASSQAMFGSRNEQFF.

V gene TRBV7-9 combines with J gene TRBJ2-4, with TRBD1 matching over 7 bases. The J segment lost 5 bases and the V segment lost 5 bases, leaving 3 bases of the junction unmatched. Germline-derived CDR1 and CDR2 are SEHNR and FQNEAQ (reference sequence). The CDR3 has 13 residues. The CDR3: CASSMDRQNIQYF. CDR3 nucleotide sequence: TGTGCCAGCAGCATGGACAGGCAAAACATTCAGTACTTC.

The CDR3 DNA reads as TGCGCCAGCAGCCAAGAATGGGCGACGGCCTCCTACAATGAGCAGTTCTTC. This translates into CASSQEWATASYNEQFF. The chain employs TRBV4-3 and TRBJ2-1, with unresolved D. V dropped 0 bases and J dropped 0 bases, with 12 bases sitting between them. The germline CDR1 and CDR2 sequences are LGHNA and YSLEER. The CDR3 totals 17 residues.

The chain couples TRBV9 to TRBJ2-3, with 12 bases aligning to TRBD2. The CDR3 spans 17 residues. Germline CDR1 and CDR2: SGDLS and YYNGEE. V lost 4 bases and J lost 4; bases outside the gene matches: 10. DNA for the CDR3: TGTGCCAGCAGCCAACGGTCGACTAGCGGGAGTTCAGATACGCAGTATTTT. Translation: CASSQRSTSGSSDTQYF.

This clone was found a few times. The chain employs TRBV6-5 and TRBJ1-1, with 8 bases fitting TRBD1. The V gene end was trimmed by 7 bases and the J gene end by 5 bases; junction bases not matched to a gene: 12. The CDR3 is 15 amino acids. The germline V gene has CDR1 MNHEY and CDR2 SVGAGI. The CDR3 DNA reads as TGTGCCAGCACTCCGCAGGGGGCAGGGAGTACTGAAGCTTTCTTT. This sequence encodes CASTPQGAGSTEAFF.

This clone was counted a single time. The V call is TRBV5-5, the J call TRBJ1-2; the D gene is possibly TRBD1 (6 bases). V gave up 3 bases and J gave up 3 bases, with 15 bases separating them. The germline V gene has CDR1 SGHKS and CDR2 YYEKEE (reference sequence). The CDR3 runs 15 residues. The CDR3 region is CASSSTHRVDYGYTF. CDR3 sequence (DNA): TGTGCCAGCAGCTCAACCCACAGGGTTGACTATGGCTACACCTTC.

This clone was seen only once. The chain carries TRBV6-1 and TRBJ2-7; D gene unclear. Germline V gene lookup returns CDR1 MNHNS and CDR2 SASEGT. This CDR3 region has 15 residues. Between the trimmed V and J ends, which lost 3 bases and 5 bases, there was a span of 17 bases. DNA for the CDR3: TGTGCCAGCAGTGACGAGGTCGCTGAGTTAGACGAGCAGTACTTC. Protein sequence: CASSDEVAELDEQYF.

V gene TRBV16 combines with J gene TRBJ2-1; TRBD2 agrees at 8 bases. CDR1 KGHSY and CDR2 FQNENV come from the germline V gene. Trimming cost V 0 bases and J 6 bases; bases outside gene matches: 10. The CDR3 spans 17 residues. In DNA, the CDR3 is TGTGCCAGCAGCCAATCATGGGAGGTTGGGACTAGCAATGAGCAGTTCTTC. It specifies CASSQSWEVGTSNEQFF.

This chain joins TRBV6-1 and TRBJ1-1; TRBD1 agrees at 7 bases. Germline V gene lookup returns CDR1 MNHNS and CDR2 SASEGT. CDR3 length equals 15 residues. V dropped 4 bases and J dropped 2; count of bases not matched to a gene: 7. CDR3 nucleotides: TGTGCCAGCAGTGGAGCAACAGGGGATAACACTGAAGCTTTCTTT. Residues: CASSGATGDNTEAFF.

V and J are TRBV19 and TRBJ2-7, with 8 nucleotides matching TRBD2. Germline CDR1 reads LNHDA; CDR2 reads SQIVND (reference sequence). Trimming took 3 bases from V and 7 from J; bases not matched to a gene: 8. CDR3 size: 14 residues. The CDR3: CASSISSGSEEQYF. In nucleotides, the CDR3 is TGTGCCAGTAGTATCTCCAGCGGGAGTGAAGAGCAGTACTTC. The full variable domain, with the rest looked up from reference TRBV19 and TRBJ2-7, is DGGITQSPKYLFRKEGQNVTLSCEQNLNHDAMYWYRQDPGQGLRLIYYSQIVNDFQKGDIAEGYSVSREKKESFPLTVTSAQKNPTAFYLCASSISSGSEEQYFGPGTRLTVT.

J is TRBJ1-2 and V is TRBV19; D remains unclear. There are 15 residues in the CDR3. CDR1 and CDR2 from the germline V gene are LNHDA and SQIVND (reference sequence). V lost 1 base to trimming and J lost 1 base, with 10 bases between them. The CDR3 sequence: CASSIGGRLNYGYTF. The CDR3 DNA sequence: TGTGCCAGTAGTATAGGTGGCAGACTTAACTATGGCTACACCTTC.

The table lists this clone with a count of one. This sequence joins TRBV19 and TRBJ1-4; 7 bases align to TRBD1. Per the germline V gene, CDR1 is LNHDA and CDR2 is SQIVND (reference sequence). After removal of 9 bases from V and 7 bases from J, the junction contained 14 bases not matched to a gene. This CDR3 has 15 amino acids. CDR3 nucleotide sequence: TGTGCCAGCGGGACAGCCCATTCTGTCAGTGAAAAACTGTTTTTT. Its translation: CASGTAHSVSEKLFF.

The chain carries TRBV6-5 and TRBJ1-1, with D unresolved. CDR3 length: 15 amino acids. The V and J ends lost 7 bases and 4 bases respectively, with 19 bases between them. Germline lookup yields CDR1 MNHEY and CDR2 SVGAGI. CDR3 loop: CASTYQRVVSTEAFF. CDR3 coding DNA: TGTGCCAGCACCTACCAGCGGGTGGTCAGCACTGAAGCTTTCTTT.

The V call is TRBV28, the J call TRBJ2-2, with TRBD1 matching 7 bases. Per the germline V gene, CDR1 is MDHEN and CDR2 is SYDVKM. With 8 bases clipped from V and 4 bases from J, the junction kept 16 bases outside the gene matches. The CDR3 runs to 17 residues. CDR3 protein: CASGAGVGQIGTGELFF. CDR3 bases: TGTGCCAGCGGAGCAGGGGTGGGACAGATTGGCACCGGGGAGCTGTTTTTT.

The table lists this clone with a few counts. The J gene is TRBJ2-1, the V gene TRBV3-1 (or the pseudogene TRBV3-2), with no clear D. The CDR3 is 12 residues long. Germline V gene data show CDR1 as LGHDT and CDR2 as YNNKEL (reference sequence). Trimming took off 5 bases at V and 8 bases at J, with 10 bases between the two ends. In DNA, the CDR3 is TGTGCCAGCAGCTCTCCTCGCGATGAGCAGTTCTTC. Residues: CASSSPRDEQFF.

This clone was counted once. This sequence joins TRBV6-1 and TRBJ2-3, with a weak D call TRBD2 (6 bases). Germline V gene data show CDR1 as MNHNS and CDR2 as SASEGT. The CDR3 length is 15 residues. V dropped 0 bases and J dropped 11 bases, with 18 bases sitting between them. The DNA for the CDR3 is TGTGCCAGCAGTGAAGCGCTTTATCGGTCCGGGGGGCAGTATTTT. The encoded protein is CASSEALYRSGGQYF.

This CDR3 reads CAWRVAGALGYTF. The CDR3 region has the DNA TGTGCCTGGAGGGTGGCAGGGGCGTTAGGCTACACCTTC. The chain uses TRBV30 and TRBJ1-2, with TRBD1 as a possible D gene (6 bases). This CDR3 region has 13 residues. CDR1 and CDR2 from the germline V gene are GTSNPN and SVGIG (reference sequence). V lost 3 bases to trimming and J lost 8 bases, with 16 bases between them.